Here is one T cell receptor (beta chain) with its context. Its matching antigen is unknown. The RNA input was 0.5 to 1 ug, and it was reverse transcribed with random hexamers. immunoSEQ multiplex PCR amplified TCR beta CDR3 across 54 Vbeta, 13 Jbeta. TCRdb reprocessed the immunoSEQ multiplex PCR reads via MiXCR and lists one record per CDR3 protein. The table includes some 300,000 distinct CDR3 sequences, approximately 85% detected once. Sequencing of TCR beta was undertaken in CD8+ and CD4+ T cells derived from blood. It was negative isolation that provided the CD8+ and CD4+ T cells, whereas TEMRA cells were enriched by FACS. Unmatched junction bases numbered 18, after V lost 6 bases and J lost 4 bases. The germline V gene encodes CDR1 DFQATT and CDR2 SNEGSKA (reference sequence). The CDR3 totals 19 residues. The data belong to a study of CD8 T cells in Susac syndrome. Study-level points and caveats: Regarding the TCR sequencing and HLA analysis, the study admitted that a relatively small number of individuals were involved.

The source material was CD8+ T cells from PBMCs. The clonotype comes from a human donor with multiple sclerosis. This chain links TRBV20-1 with TRBJ2-1; 13 bases fit TRBD2. Here the CDR3 DNA reads TGCAGTGCCGGGGGGACTAGCGGGAAACCCGGGGTGGCATACAATGAGCAGTTCTTC. Translating it yields CSAGGTSGKPGVAYNEQFF.